These 9 T cell receptor beta chains were all obtained from the same sample, sequenced in a study of blood T cell repertoires in COVID-19. TCRdb keeps only in-frame clones here, not all; method: immunoSEQ multiplex PCR. In the table there are 70,000 to 100,000 clones, 85% to 95% of which are singletons. Sample: peripheral blood. These receptors were obtained from a man in his sixties with acute or convalescent COVID-19.

The chain uses TRBV4-1 and TRBJ1-2; 9 nucleotides line up with TRBD1. The ends lost 4 bases at V and 3 bases at J; junction bases unmatched: 9. This CDR3 has 16 residues. Germline lookup yields CDR1 MGHRA and CDR2 YSYEKL. Here the CDR3 DNA reads TGCGCCAGCAGCCTCCAACCACAGGGGGCAGACTATGGCTACACCTTC. Translating it yields CASSLQPQGADYGYTF.

CDR3 DNA: TGTGCCAGCAGTTTCCAAGGACTAGCTACAAATCAGTTCTTC. As protein: CASSFQGLATNQFF. The chain has TRBV28 and TRBJ2-1, with 8 bases identical to TRBD2. Germline loops: CDR1 MDHEN, CDR2 SYDVKM. The CDR3 loop spans 14 amino acids. V gave up 3 bases and J gave up 13 bases; unmatched junction bases: 11. Full variable domain (rest looked up from reference TRBV28 and TRBJ2-1): DVKVTQSSRYLVKRTGEKVFLECVQDMDHENMFWYRQDPGLGLRLIYFSYDVKMKEKGDIPEGYSVSREKKERFSLILESASTNQTSMYLCASSFQGLATNQFFGPGTRLTVL.

This CDR3 is CAWSVGLAGEETQYF. CDR3 coding DNA: TGTGCCTGGAGTGTAGGACTAGCGGGCGAGGAGACCCAGTACTTC. The gene calls are TRBV30 and TRBJ2-5; TRBD2 aligns across 11 bases. The CDR3 runs to 15 residues. V dropped 0 bases and J dropped 5; count of bases not matched to a gene: 5. The germline CDR1 and CDR2 sequences are GTSNPN and SVGIG (reference sequence).

The chain recombines TRBV28 with TRBJ1-3; D is possibly TRBD1 (5 bases). V was shortened by 8 bases and J by 0 bases, with 14 bases between the two germline ends. Germline CDR1 MDHEN, CDR2 SYDVKM. This CDR3 comprises 15 residues. The CDR3 region is CASRSQGGSGNTIYF. The CDR3, as DNA: TGTGCCAGCCGATCTCAGGGAGGCTCTGGAAACACCATATATTTT.

The chain uses TRBV9 and TRBJ2-3, with TRBD1 identical over 7 bases. This CDR3 contains 13 residues. Germline CDR1 is SGDLS and CDR2 is YYNGEE. Trimming removed 7 bases from V and 1 base from J; junction bases left unmatched: 3. The CDR3 here is CASGQGGTDTQYF. CDR3 bases: TGTGCCAGCGGGCAGGGGGGCACAGATACGCAGTATTTT.

The genes are TRBV28 and TRBJ2-7, with TRBD1 matching 7 bases. The CDR3 runs 15 residues. CDR1 MDHEN and CDR2 SYDVKM come from the germline V gene. The V segment lost 5 bases and the J segment 1 base; nucleotides outside the gene matches: 8. CDR3 nucleotides: TGTGCCAGCAGTCCAACAGGGGTTTTGTCCTACGAGCAGTACTTC. This sequence encodes CASSPTGVLSYEQYF. The full variable domain, with the rest looked up from reference TRBV28 and TRBJ2-7, is DVKVTQSSRYLVKRTGEKVFLECVQDMDHENMFWYRQDPGLGLRLIYFSYDVKMKEKGDIPEGYSVSREKKERFSLILESASTNQTSMYLCASSPTGVLSYEQYFGPGTRLTVT.

This rearrangement joins TRBV28 to TRBJ2-7; 11 positions agree with TRBD2. The CDR3 contains 16 residues. J lost 4 bases, V lost 6 bases, and 11 bases had no gene match. The germline V gene has CDR1 MDHEN and CDR2 SYDVKM. The CDR3 region is CASSGKTSGIQYEQYF. In DNA form, the CDR3 reads TGTGCCAGCAGCGGTAAGACTAGCGGGATTCAATACGAGCAGTACTTC.

The chain recombines TRBV27 with TRBJ1-4; D remains unclear. Trimming took 3 bases from V and 0 from J, leaving 11 bases between them. The CDR3 sequence is 16 residues long. Germline V gives CDR1 MNHEY, CDR2 SMNVEV (reference sequence). As DNA, the CDR3 is TGTGCCAGCAGTTTTTCACAGCCCTCAACTAATGAAAAACTGTTTTTT. Translation gives CASSFSQPSTNEKLFF.

This chain uses TRBV24-1 with TRBJ1-3; TRBD1 aligns across 7 bases. The CDR3 spans 16 residues. Germline CDR1 reads KGHDR; CDR2 reads SFDVKD. J was trimmed by 0 bases and V by 8 bases; bases with no gene match: 9. Here the CDR3 reads CATKRDSRFSGNTIYF. For the CDR3, the DNA is TGTGCCACCAAACGGGACAGCCGATTCTCTGGAAACACCATATATTTT.